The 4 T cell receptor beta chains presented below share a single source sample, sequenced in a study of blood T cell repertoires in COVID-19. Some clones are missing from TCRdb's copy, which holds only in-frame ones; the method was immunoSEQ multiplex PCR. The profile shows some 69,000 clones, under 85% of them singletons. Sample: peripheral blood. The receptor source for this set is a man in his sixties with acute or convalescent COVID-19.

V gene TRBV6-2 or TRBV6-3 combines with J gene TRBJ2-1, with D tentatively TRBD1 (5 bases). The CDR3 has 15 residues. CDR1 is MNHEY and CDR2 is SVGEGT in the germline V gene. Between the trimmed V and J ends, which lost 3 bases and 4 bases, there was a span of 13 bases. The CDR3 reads CASSYQGRSYNEQFF. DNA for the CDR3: TGTGCCAGCAGTTATCAGGGCAGAAGTTACAATGAGCAGTTCTTC.

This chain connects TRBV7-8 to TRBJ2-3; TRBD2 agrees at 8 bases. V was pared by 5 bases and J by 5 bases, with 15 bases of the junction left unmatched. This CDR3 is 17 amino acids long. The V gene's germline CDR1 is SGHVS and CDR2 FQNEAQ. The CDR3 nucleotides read TGTGCCAGCAGCCCCTGGAGGAGTAGCGGGGCAATAGATACGCAGTATTTT. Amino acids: CASSPWRSSGAIDTQYF.

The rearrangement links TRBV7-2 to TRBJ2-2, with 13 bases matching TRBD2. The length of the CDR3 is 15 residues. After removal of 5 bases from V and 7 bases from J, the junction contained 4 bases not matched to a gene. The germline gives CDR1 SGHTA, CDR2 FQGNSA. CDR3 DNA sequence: TGTGCCAGCAGCCCACTAGCGGGGGGGCTCGGGGAGCTGTTTTTT. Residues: CASSPLAGGLGELFF.

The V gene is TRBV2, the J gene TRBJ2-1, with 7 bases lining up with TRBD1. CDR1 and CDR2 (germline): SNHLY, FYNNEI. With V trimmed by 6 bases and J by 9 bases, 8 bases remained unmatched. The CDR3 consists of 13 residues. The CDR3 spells CASRPTGFGEQFF. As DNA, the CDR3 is TGTGCCAGCAGGCCGACAGGGTTCGGTGAGCAGTTCTTC.